These T cell receptor beta chains were read from a single sample in a study of read filtering for tumor transcriptome and immune sequencing. TCRdb analysed the reads with MiXCR anew, one entry per CDR3 protein. The sample holds tens of thousands of distinct CDR3 sequences, roughly 19% seen once. The sequenced material came from a population of CD138-negative cells sorted from bone marrow. The receptors derive from a donor aged 40 or older with multiple myeloma. Both conserved end residues are trimmed from each CDR3. Fields, in order: V gene, J gene, clone size, CDR3 protein. Only some rows state a clone size, as once, few, many or a class for expanded clones.

>TRBV3-1|TRBJ2-3|many
ASSQGSRTLAQY
>TRBV6-6|TRBJ1-1|many
ASSAGTGDGEAF
>TRBV7-9|TRBJ2-3|many
ASSPGVEGDTQY
>TRBV20-1|TRBJ1-1|many
SAPPGAGLWDTEAF
>TRBV3-1|TRBJ2-3|many
ASSLEDTQY
>TRBV30|TRBJ2-1|many
AWIPGNEQF
>TRBV20-1|TRBJ1-1|medium-sized
SASIGSPGTEAF
>TRBV7-9|TRBJ1-1|many
ASSLPGAGAEAF
>TRBV6-2/TRBV6-3|TRBJ2-1|many
ASSLVRNEQF
>TRBV9|TRBJ1-1|many
ASSVGSWNTEAF
>TRBV29-1|TRBJ2-1|many
SVDRGNEQF
>TRBV29-1|TRBJ2-5|many
SAEGDPSQETQY
>TRBV13|TRBJ1-3|medium-sized
ASRHPGDSSGNTIY
>TRBV29-1|TRBJ2-7|many
SVQVSSYEQY
>TRBV27|TRBJ2-3|.
ASSRTGTPSSTDTQY
>TRBV10-2|TRBJ1-5|few
ASSGQVVNQPQH
>TRBV11-2|TRBJ2-5|many
ASSRTGGETQY